The rows below give T cell receptor beta chains drawn from one sample of a study of technical replicates of blood from a handful of donors. The data were produced by immunoSEQ multiplex PCR, yet TCRdb's version contains in-frame clones alone and is incomplete. The sample lists about 85,000 clones; roughly 94% were seen once. The specimen sequenced was T cells isolated from PBMCs. The receptor set was obtained from a human donor in good health. Both conserved end residues are part of each CDR3. The order of the fields is V gene, clone size, D gene, J gene, CDR3 length, CDR3 protein, CDR3 DNA. D genes are given only for firm matches. Clone size, where shown, is once, few, many, or a class for clones that have expanded.

TRBV4-1,.,.,TRBJ1-1,14,CASSPRVGNTEAFF,TGCGCCAGCAGCCCCCGGGTGGGGAACACTGAAGCTTTCTTT
TRBV5-1,.,TRBD1,TRBJ2-1,16,CASSLAGGVNGDEQFF,TGCGCCAGCAGCTTGGCAGGGGGAGTAAATGGGGATGAGCAGTTCTTC
TRBV19,.,TRBD1,TRBJ1-3,13,CASSWAGGDTIYF,TGTGCCAGTAGTTGGGCAGGGGGTGACACCATATATTTT
TRBV5-1,.,TRBD2,TRBJ2-5,16,CASSLGGLAFQETQYF,TGCGCCAGCAGCTTGGGGGGACTAGCGTTCCAAGAGACCCAGTACTTC
TRBV13,.,.,TRBJ1-6,14,CASKAQEGGSPLHF,TGTGCCAGCAAGGCCCAGGAGGGCGGTTCACCCCTCCACTTT
TRBV4-1,.,TRBD1,TRBJ2-7,17,CASSQKIVGQGIGEQYF,TGCGCCAGCAGCCAGAAGATTGTAGGACAGGGAATCGGCGAGCAGTACTTC
TRBV15,.,.,TRBJ1-1,13,CATSRRGTAEAFF,TGTGCCACCAGCAGACGCGGGACGGCTGAAGCTTTCTTT
TRBV19,.,.,TRBJ1-1,12,CASLSLNTEAFF,TGTGCCAGTTTATCCCTGAACACTGAAGCTTTCTTT
TRBV18,.,.,TRBJ1-2,14,CASSPRQSDYGYTF,TGTGCCAGCTCACCACGACAATCTGACTATGGCTACACCTTC
TRBV6-5,.,.,TRBJ2-1,14,CASSSRGMGNEQFF,TGTGCCAGCAGTTCTAGGGGTATGGGCAATGAGCAGTTCTTC
TRBV7-9,once,TRBD2,TRBJ2-3,14,CASSPGTSGRGTFF,TGTGCCAGCAGCCCTGGGACTAGCGGGAGGGGTACCTTTTTT
TRBV2,.,.,TRBJ2-3,14,CASSERRFTDTQYF,TGTGCCAGCAGTGAGAGGCGGTTCACAGATACGCAGTATTTT
TRBV5-4,.,TRBD2,TRBJ2-5,15,CASRVSGATQETQYF,TGTGCCAGCAGAGTGAGCGGGGCCACCCAAGAGACCCAGTACTTC
TRBV30,.,.,TRBJ1-6,15,CAWGPRGQDNSPLHF,TGTGCTTGGGGACCCCGAGGGCAGGATAATTCACCCCTCCACTTT
TRBV11-2,.,.,TRBJ2-7,12,CASSSPPGEQYF,TGTGCCAGCAGCTCCCCCCCAGGCGAGCAGTACTTC
TRBV28,.,TRBD2,TRBJ2-1,14,CASSLPSGNYEQFF,TGTGCCAGCAGTTTACCTAGCGGGAACTATGAGCAGTTCTTC
TRBV29-1,.,.,TRBJ1-2,13,CSVDRGSNYGYTF,TGCAGCGTTGACAGGGGCTCTAACTATGGCTACACCTTC
TRBV18,.,.,TRBJ1-1,15,CASSPYRERNTEAFF,TGTGCCAGCTCACCATACCGGGAAAGGAACACTGAAGCTTTCTTT
TRBV29-1,.,.,TRBJ2-5,13,CSVEIEPRETQYF,TGCAGCGTTGAGATAGAGCCACGGGAGACCCAGTACTTC
TRBV14,.,.,TRBJ1-1,13,CASSAQWNTEAFF,TGTGCCAGCAGCGCCCAGTGGAACACTGAAGCTTTCTTT
TRBV27,.,.,TRBJ1-4,15,CASSLLTGGHEKLFF,TGTGCCAGCAGTTTATTAACGGGGGGCCACGAAAAACTGTTTTTT
TRBV10-1,.,TRBD2,TRBJ2-7,17,CASSPAGGPPPTYEQYF,TGCGCCAGCAGTCCAGCGGGAGGGCCCCCCCCAACCTACGAGCAGTACTTC